These 5 T cell receptor beta chains came from one sample sequenced in a study of CD8+CD57+ T cells in acquired aplastic anemia. Genomic DNA templated the TCR beta VDJ and CDR3 profiling. Each CDR3 protein gets one entry after TCRdb re-called the reads with MiXCR. The data show over 150,000 distinct CDR3 sequences, about half seen once. The material sequenced was sorted CD4+, CD8+, or CD8+CD57+ T cells (not recorded which) from PBMCs. The receptors stem from a human donor in good health, serving as a control.

The chain has TRBV7-9 and TRBJ2-7; 11 positions agree with TRBD2. CDR1 and CDR2 (germline): SEHNR, FQNEAQ (reference sequence). The CDR3 loop spans 15 amino acids. J gave up 1 base and V 5 bases, and 4 bases lay outside the gene matches. CDR3 nucleotide sequence: TGTGCCAGCAGCCAGACTAGCGGGGATTCCTACGAGCAGTACTTC. It codes for CASSQTSGDSYEQYF.

In the case of this clonotype: Because the CDR3's place on the DNA is in doubt, the DNA is left out and the CDR3 is given as listed by TCRdb. The chain couples TRBV20-1 to TRBJ2-5; the D call of TRBD1 is as the table states it, not checked on the DNA. The CDR3 is made up of 14 amino acids, end residues included. Germline CDR1 reads DFQATT; CDR2 reads SNEGSKA (reference sequence). The CDR3 sequence: CCASSSRGGETQYF.

At least ten counts were recorded for this clonotype. J is TRBJ1-3 and V is TRBV11-1; 8 bases map to TRBD1. The germline CDR1 and CDR2 sequences are SGHAT and FQDESV (reference sequence). The CDR3 is 15 residues long. The V segment lost 5 bases and the J segment 2 bases; nucleotides outside the gene matches: 5. This chain's CDR3 is CASSGKDRAGNTIYF. The CDR3 DNA reads TGTGCCAGCAGCGGAAAGGACAGGGCTGGAAACACCATATATTTT.

The chain carries TRBV2 and TRBJ2-2; 10 bases line up with TRBD2. V lost 6 bases and J lost 7; bases outside the gene matches: 2. The CDR3 sequence is 13 residues long. Germline values: CDR1 SNHLY, CDR2 FYNNEI. The CDR3 sequence is CASSQRGGGELFF. The CDR3 DNA follows: TGTGCCAGCAGCCAGCGGGGGGGCGGGGAGCTGTTTTTT.

This clonotype was counted only a few times. CDR3 DNA sequence: TGTGCCAGCAGCTCGGGACTAGCGGGAGGGGGTGATACGCAGTATTTT. Its translation: CASSSGLAGGGDTQYF. The genes are TRBV7-2 and TRBJ2-3; 16 positions match TRBD2. Germline-derived CDR1 and CDR2 are SGHTA and FQGNSA. There are 16 residues in the CDR3. J lost 6 bases, V lost 4 bases, and 4 bases had no gene match.